There are a few counts of the clone carrying this TCR beta chain. This entry belongs to a study of blood T cell repertoires in COVID-19. Study overall: The cDNA or gDNA used as material had been derived from T cells, B-cell-depleted T cells, or PBMCs.

In the study's own analysis: Estimation of nucleated cell counts relied on the amplification of reference gene primers. Some clones are missing from TCRdb's copy, which holds only in-frame ones; the method was immunoSEQ multiplex PCR. Clone size and the V and J calls come from that table; the DNA yielded D and trimming. The table has tens of thousands of clones, approximately 91% seen once. V was pared by 6 bases and J by 0 bases, with 8 bases between. Looked up from germline, CDR1 is MNHEY and CDR2 is SVGAGI. The CDR3 runs to 14 residues. V gene TRBV6-5 combines with J gene TRBJ2-2; a possible D gene is TRBD1 (6 bases). The sequenced sample was peripheral blood. The sequence derives from a woman aged 80 or over with active or convalescent COVID-19. Written as DNA, the CDR3 is TGTGCCAGCAGGAGGACAGCGAACACCGGGGAGCTGTTTTTT. As protein: CASRRTANTGELFF.